Listed below are T cell receptor beta chains from one sample, sequenced in a study of shared clonotypes between healthy human individuals. Assay: immunoSEQ multiplex PCR; the TCRdb copy retains only in-frame clones and omits some. The sample includes 2.3 million or so clones, about 92% of them seen just once. Source material: naive CD4+ T cells from PBMCs. All receptors derive from a man aged 18 to 30 in good health. Some clones in this sample may be carry-over from other donors' samples. Both conserved end residues are part of each CDR3. Size is stated for part of the rows, as once, few or many counts, or as a class when the clone is expanded.

TRBV5-1,few,CASSLAQGGTEAFF
TRBV15,-,CATSRAPRGSYEQYF
TRBV11-2,-,CASSLEVGQGAGPSRYEQYF
TRBV27,-,CASSLSMGGRAAGELFF
TRBV28,-,CASSLGRGSLGEQYF
TRBV28,-,CASSSLGGPTLPYGYTF
TRBV5-1,-,CASSPTAVADTQYF
TRBV30,-,CAWSVGPHEQYF
TRBV18,-,CASSPDRTGNTIYF
TRBV5-1,-,CASSTDSLQETQYF
TRBV28,-,CASSSPGQSLGEQYF
TRBV9,-,CASSLTTGGFEQFF
TRBV19,-,CASIPAAGKNYGYTF
TRBV30,-,CAWSVEGGEKLFF
TRBV20-1,-,CSARGPGEAFF
TRBV5-4,once,CASTVGPRGANNEQFF
TRBV11-3,-,CASSPLGQQIAGEQYF
TRBV18,few,CASSQGEVTEAFF
TRBV6-6,-,CASGQGRSSYEQYF
TRBV5-1,-,CASSLGTSSQQETQYF
TRBV10-1,-,CASSEISEGRYNEQFF
TRBV5-1,-,CASSPDPGGNQPQHF
TRBV30,-,CALEGQARTDTQYF
TRBV28,-,CASSQPKPVRTEAFF
TRBV28,-,CASSPAPRGQETQYF
TRBV5-1,-,CASSWARQYGYTF
TRBV9,-,CASSVASGSPGFTYGYTF
TRBV9,-,CASSVDSAGNEKLFF
TRBV19,-,CASSRRQGSHGYTF
TRBV4-1,once,CASSQGDPREGPDTQYF
TRBV28,-,CASSLGLPETQYF
TRBV7-6,-,CASSLGGTSGATDTQYF
TRBV19,-,CASSRLPRDKTQETQYF
TRBV6-5,-,CASSTWDGRGGYTF
TRBV19,-,CASSAGLGSYEQYF
TRBV6-6,-,CASSYTGTGDEKLFF
TRBV6-1,-,CASSDFRTSNEQFF
TRBV5-1,-,CASKSSAGGTYEQYF
TRBV5-1,-,CASGSPNRGGYEQYF
TRBV6-1,-,CASRDRATSGNTIYF
TRBV6-4,-,CASSAEGGSGNTIYF
TRBV5-1,-,CASIPPGGGNTEAFF
TRBV7-9,-,CASSLHPTGINEKLFF
TRBV7-8,-,CASSSGAGTMNTGELFF
TRBV15,-,CATSRGQGGSEAFF
TRBV18,-,CASSTGQLDLTEAFF
TRBV9,-,CASSVGWGVTEAFF